This T cell receptor (beta chain) derives from a study of Graves' ophthalmopathy and Graves' hyperthyroidism. General study results and limits: Blood was where most expanded thyroid clonotypes above 0.001 frequency also turned up.

There are many counts of this clonotype. Its antigen is as yet unknown. Exclusion covered patients with other autoimmune diseases or uncontrolled infections (as well as pregnancy or lactation). The TCR beta CDR3 regions underwent amplification from RNA transcripts. The workflow started with a first-round RT-PCR run with HTBI primers and then moved on to a second-round multiplex PCR. One entry per CDR3 protein, called by TCRdb with MiXCR from the multiplex PCR reads. The sample has roughly 500,000 distinct CDR3 sequences, under 15% seen once. Between the trimmed V and J ends, which lost 4 bases and 0 bases, there was a span of 6 bases. Germline V gene sequence: CDR1 SGHAT, CDR2 FQNNGV. The CDR3 is made up of 13 amino acids.

The sequencing sample was made of blood. The clonotype originates from a woman in her twenties or thirties with Graves' ophthalmopathy. The V call is TRBV11-2, the J call TRBJ2-5, with unresolved D. The CDR3 sequence: CASSSKYQETQYF. CDR3 nucleotide sequence: TGTGCCAGCAGCTCCAAGTACCAAGAGACCCAGTACTTC.